This TCR beta chain was documented in a study of T cell repertoires in cytomegalovirus infection. Study context: Public TCR beta signatures were indicative of both CMV infection and a matching HLA type.

CDR1 is MDHEN, CDR2 SYDVKM, per germline. The CDR3 length is 15 residues. V dropped 5 bases and J dropped 6 bases, with 17 bases sitting between them. TCRdb re-called the reads with MiXCR, one entry per CDR3 protein. The sample has approximately 730,000 distinct CDR3 sequences, roughly 36% seen once; the top ten hold approximately 18%. As for this clonotype: Its antigen is still unknown.

Study-wide results and limits: Dominating the ex vivo response were HLA-C-restricted CMV-specific TCR beta clonotypes. Accumulated public TCR beta family frequency recognized individuals carrying CMV together with the relevant HLA.

The source material was cultured PBMCs, sampled from culture after CMV antigen stimulation. J is TRBJ2-1 and V is TRBV28; possibly TRBD2 for D (6 bases). This sequence originates from a human donor in good health (CMV status not recorded). Some clones in this sample may be carry-over from other donors' samples. The CDR3 reads CASSLSGAEGNEQFF. In DNA, the CDR3 is TGTGCCAGCAGTCTTAGCGGAGCTGAAGGCAATGAGCAGTTCTTC.